The 22 T cell receptor beta chains below were found in one sample sequenced in a study of neurological immune-mediated disorders. MiXCR was run by TCRdb on the 5' RACE reads, yielding one entry per CDR3 protein. The table has more than 75,000 distinct CDR3 sequences, around 10% seen once. The sequencing input was PBMCs. These receptors were taken from a middle-aged man in good health.

There are many counts of this clonotype. This sequence joins TRBV5-1 and TRBJ2-1, with 7 nucleotides matching TRBD2. This CDR3 is built from 17 residues. Germline values: CDR1 SGHRS, CDR2 YFSETQ. The V segment lost 0 bases and the J segment 4 bases; nucleotides outside the gene matches: 10. CDR3 nucleotide sequence: TGCGCCAGCAGCTTGGTCGGTTCGGCTAGCGGATACAATGAGCAGTTCTTC. This codes for CASSLVGSASGYNEQFF.

At least ten counts were recorded for this clonotype. The chain recombines TRBV29-1 with TRBJ1-2, with D perhaps matching TRBD1 (6 bases). This CDR3 has 13 residues. V gave up 3 bases and J gave up 6 bases, with 14 bases separating them. Per the germline V gene, CDR1 is SQVTM and CDR2 is ANQGSEA. The CDR3 protein is CSVERQVDDGYTF. CDR3 DNA: TGCAGCGTTGAGCGACAGGTTGACGATGGCTACACCTTC.

This clonotype appeared many times. This rearrangement joins TRBV28 to TRBJ2-7, with 9 bases fitting TRBD1. The trim removed 5 bases at V and 6 bases at J, leaving 5 bases unmatched. This CDR3 has 13 residues. CDR1 and CDR2 from the germline V gene are MDHEN and SYDVKM. Written as DNA, the CDR3 is TGTGCCAGCAGTCTGGGACAGGGTTCCGAGCAGTACTTC. It is translated as CASSLGQGSEQYF.

In this sample, this clonotype turned up many times. The V call is TRBV5-1, the J call TRBJ2-7, with D possibly matching TRBD1 (5 bases). The CDR3 has 14 amino acids. Germline V gives CDR1 SGHRS, CDR2 YFSETQ. Trimming cost V 0 bases and J 0 bases, with 7 bases left between them. In nucleotides, the CDR3 is TGCGCCAGCAGCTTGGACAGGAGCTCCTACGAGCAGTACTTC. It is translated as CASSLDRSSYEQYF.

The chain has TRBV5-1 and TRBJ2-2, with D possibly matching TRBD1 (6 bases). Germline CDR1 and CDR2: SGHRS and YFSETQ. Trimming stripped 2 bases from V and 5 bases from J, with 19 bases between. The CDR3 extends over 17 amino acids. CDR3 sequence: CASSLKSGWGQTGELFF. For the CDR3, the DNA is TGCGCCAGCAGCTTAAAGTCGGGCTGGGGGCAAACCGGGGAGCTGTTTTTT.

In its sample, this clonotype was seen a few times. This chain connects TRBV11-2 to TRBJ1-1; the D is unclear. Trimming stripped 0 bases from V and 3 bases from J, with 8 bases between. The CDR3 extends over 14 amino acids. The germline gives CDR1 SGHAT, CDR2 FQNNGV. The CDR3 sequence is CASSLESGYTEAFF. CDR3 coding DNA: TGTGCCAGCAGCTTAGAGTCCGGCTACACTGAAGCTTTCTTT.

This clonotype was seen at least ten times. CDR3 sequence reads: CASSPRRANQPQHF. The DNA for the CDR3 is TGTGCCAGCTCACCACGCAGGGCCAATCAGCCCCAGCATTTT. J is TRBJ1-5 and V is TRBV18; D might be TRBD1 (5 bases). Trimming removed 1 base at V and 3 bases at J, with 7 bases between. From germline, CDR1 is KGHSH and CDR2 LQKENI. This CDR3 spans 14 amino acids.

This clonotype was recorded at least ten times. The gene calls are TRBV20-1 and TRBJ2-7; D is perhaps TRBD1 or TRBD2 (6 bases each). V lost 3 bases and J 6 bases, leaving 18 bases between the germline ends. The CDR3 extends over 14 amino acids. Germline V gene lookup returns CDR1 DFQATT and CDR2 SNEGSKA (reference sequence). Here the CDR3 DNA reads TGCAGTGCTAGGGGGGGCTTAAACCGAGCCGAGCAGTACTTC. Encoded protein: CSARGGLNRAEQYF.

This clonotype was seen at least ten times. The rearrangement links TRBV20-1 to TRBJ2-7; D call uncertain. The germline CDR1 and CDR2 sequences are DFQATT and SNEGSKA (reference sequence). This CDR3 comprises 11 residues. Trimming cost V 5 bases and J 4 bases, with 9 bases left between them. The CDR3 sequence: CSAELEYEQYF. The CDR3 nucleotides are TGCAGTGCTGAACTGGAGTACGAGCAGTACTTC.

The table lists this clonotype with a few counts. This rearrangement joins TRBV14 to TRBJ2-3, with 7 positions matching TRBD2. The CDR3 is 15 amino acids. The germline V gene encodes CDR1 SGHDN and CDR2 FVKESK. Trimming at V came to 1 base and at J to 2 bases, leaving 3 bases not matched to a gene. This CDR3 reads CASSQGRLATDTQYF. CDR3 nucleotide sequence: TGTGCCAGCAGCCAAGGCCGACTAGCCACAGATACGCAGTATTTT.

Comments on this clonotype: With a much larger clone just one base away, this may be a read error. The V call is TRBV6-1, the J call TRBJ2-3; D is perhaps TRBD2 (5 bases). V gave up 8 bases and J gave up 4 bases, with 10 bases separating them. Germline V gene data show CDR1 as MNHNS and CDR2 as SASEGT. This CDR3 comprises 12 residues. CDR3 sequence: CASDPRADTQYF. CDR3 in DNA: TGTGCCAGCGACCCGCGGGCAGATACGCAGTATTTT.

Worth noting for this clonotype: A junction end diverges from the germline sequence, so it may reflect a read error. This chain joins TRBV24-1 and TRBJ1-5, with D perhaps matching TRBD1 (5 bases). The germline CDR1 and CDR2 sequences are KGHDR and SFDVKD. This CDR3 region has 16 residues. The CDR3 spells CVTSDSRQAGIPAQHF. The CDR3 bases are TGTGTCACCAGTGATTCCCGGCAGGCAGGGATACCGGCCCAGCATTTT.

This clonotype was detected many times. The V and J genes are TRBV28 and TRBJ2-7; either TRBD1 or TRBD2 may supply D (5 bases each). This CDR3 comprises 14 residues. The germline V and J ends were trimmed by 8 bases and 2 bases, with 16 bases remaining between them. Germline V gives CDR1 MDHEN, CDR2 SYDVKM. CDR3 in DNA: TGTGCCAGCTCCTACCGGGACCGAGCCTACGAGCAGTACTTC. This gives the protein CASSYRDRAYEQYF.

This clonotype was seen at least ten times. The chain uses TRBV6-1 and TRBJ1-1; no firm D call. This CDR3 contains 12 residues. CDR1 MNHNS and CDR2 SASEGT come from the germline V gene. The V and J ends lost 6 bases and 6 bases respectively, with 11 bases between them. CDR3 bases: TGTGCCAGCAGGGCGACATTAGCTGAAGCTTTCTTT. Translation gives CASRATLAEAFF.

In its sample, this clonotype was seen many times. This chain connects TRBV6-5 to TRBJ2-7; 9 nucleotides agree with TRBD2. The CDR3 has 13 amino acids. Trimming took 6 bases from V and 7 from J; bases not matched to a gene: 7. In germline, CDR1 is MNHEY, CDR2 SVGAGI. The CDR3 region is CASRRGLAGEQYF. The CDR3 DNA reads as TGTGCCAGCAGGAGGGGGCTAGCGGGAGAGCAGTACTTC.

This clonotype has just a few counts. The rearrangement uses TRBV5-1 and TRBJ2-3, with TRBD1 identical over 8 bases. The trim removed 3 bases at V and 6 bases at J, leaving 9 bases unmatched. The CDR3 is made up of 15 amino acids. Per the germline V gene, CDR1 is SGHRS and CDR2 is YFSETQ. In DNA, the CDR3 is TGCGCCAGCAGCTCCCAGACAGGGGCAAGGGATACGCAGTATTTT. Translating gives CASSSQTGARDTQYF.

This clonotype appeared many times. The chain links TRBV20-1 to TRBJ2-7; a possible D gene is TRBD1 (6 bases). The CDR3 is made up of 14 amino acids. Germline V gene lookup returns CDR1 DFQATT and CDR2 SNEGSKA (reference sequence). V was pared by 3 bases and J by 2 bases, with 14 bases between. CDR3 sequence reads: CSASRGQPPYEQYF. The CDR3 bases are TGCAGTGCTAGTCGCGGACAGCCTCCCTACGAGCAGTACTTC.

This clonotype was found many times. J is TRBJ2-7 and V is TRBV12-3 or TRBV12-4; 9 bases agree with TRBD2. The CDR3 extends over 15 amino acids. The V gene end was trimmed by 3 bases and the J gene end by 0 bases; junction bases not matched to a gene: 3. CDR3 nucleotide sequence: TGTGCCAGCAGTTTGGGCGGGGGGGACTCCTACGAGCAGTACTTC. The encoded protein is CASSLGGGDSYEQYF.

This clonotype appeared many times. This sequence joins TRBV12-3 or TRBV12-4 and TRBJ1-2; no definite D call. This CDR3 spans 12 amino acids. The V end lost 6 bases, the J end lost 4 bases, and 9 bases lay between the germline ends. CDR3 sequence: CASRDLSYGYTF. DNA of the CDR3: TGTGCCAGCAGGGATTTGAGCTATGGCTACACCTTC.

This clonotype was found a few times. This chain connects TRBV18 to TRBJ1-3, with D uncertain. In germline, CDR1 is KGHSH, CDR2 LQKENI. With 3 bases removed from V and 9 bases from J, the gap between germline ends came to 12 bases. The CDR3 runs to 13 residues. For the CDR3, the DNA is TGTGCCAGCTCACCTGTTCCCGAAGCCACCATATATTTT. Residues: CASSPVPEATIYF. Drawing the rest from reference TRBV18 and TRBJ1-3, the complete variable domain is NAGVMQNPRHLVRRRGQEARLRCSPMKGHSHVYWYRQLPEEGLKFMVYLQKENIIDESGMPKERFSAEFPKEGPSILRIQQVVRGDSAAYFCASSPVPEATIYFGEGSWLTVV.

This clonotype showed up many times. The V gene is TRBV20-1, the J gene TRBJ2-1, with D tentatively TRBD1 (5 bases). Per germline, CDR1 DFQATT and CDR2 SNEGSKA (reference sequence). Trimming removed 4 bases at V and 3 bases at J, with 13 bases between. CDR3 length: 14 residues. The CDR3 bases are TGCAGTGCTAAGGACAAGGTTCACTACAATGAGCAGTTCTTC. This gives the protein CSAKDKVHYNEQFF.

Ten or more counts support this clonotype. The genes are TRBV4-2 and TRBJ1-5; a possible D gene is TRBD1 (6 bases). The length of the CDR3 is 15 residues. Between the trimmed V and J ends, which lost 1 base and 7 bases, there was a span of 14 bases. The V gene's germline CDR1 is LGHNA and CDR2 YNFKEQ. CDR3 region: CASSQVWDIDQPQHF. The CDR3 nucleotides are TGTGCCAGCAGCCAAGTTTGGGACATCGACCAGCCCCAGCATTTT.